These 16 T cell receptor beta chains originate from one sample sequenced in a study of identical twins. TCRdb reprocessed the 5' RACE reads via MiXCR and lists one record per CDR3 protein. In the table there are some 250,000 distinct CDR3 sequences, 10% to 15% of which are singletons. The same sample was also studied in work on yellow fever vaccine responses in identical twins.

Sequences were obtained from memory (CD45RO+) T cells sorted from blood. The receptors here all came from a woman under 30 in good health.

The chain uses TRBV12-3 or TRBV12-4 and TRBJ2-7, with 9 bases identical to TRBD1. V dropped 4 bases and J dropped 1; count of bases not matched to a gene: 8. The CDR3 has 16 residues. In nucleotides, the CDR3 is TGTGCCAGCAGTTGGCGTTCTGGGACAGGGTCCTACGAGCAGTACTTC. It translates to CASSWRSGTGSYEQYF.

The V gene is TRBV30, the J gene TRBJ2-1, with TRBD2 matching over 9 bases. V shed 0 bases, J shed 7 bases, and the junction held 7 bases outside the gene matches. From germline, CDR1 is GTSNPN and CDR2 SVGIG (reference sequence). CDR3 length: 15 amino acids. Here the CDR3 DNA reads TGTGCCTGGAGTGTATCCCTAGCGGGATTAAATGAGCAGTTCTTC. Protein product: CAWSVSLAGLNEQFF.

V usage is TRBV20-1 and J usage is TRBJ2-1; D possibly uses TRBD1 or TRBD2 (5 bases each). CDR1 DFQATT and CDR2 SNEGSKA come from the germline V gene (reference sequence). V shed 5 bases and J shed 5 bases, with 13 bases lying between them. The CDR3 is 13 residues long. This CDR3 is CSAGGHTNNEQFF. In DNA form, the CDR3 reads TGCAGTGCTGGAGGACACACAAACAATGAGCAGTTCTTC.

This chain uses TRBV4-3 with TRBJ2-3; TRBD1 or TRBD2 may be the D gene (5 bases each). Germline-derived CDR1 and CDR2 are LGHNA and YSLEER. CDR3 size: 15 residues. Trimming removed 1 base at V and 0 bases at J, with 8 bases between. The CDR3 bases are TGCGCCAGCAGCCAAGGGGGGAGTAGCACAGATACGCAGTATTTT. The encoded protein is CASSQGGSSTDTQYF.

This clonotype was detected many times. The CDR3 region is CASRQWAGNQPQHF. CDR3 DNA sequence: TGTGCCAGCAGACAATGGGCAGGCAATCAGCCCCAGCATTTT. The rearrangement links TRBV28 to TRBJ1-5; D gene unclear. Trimming took off 6 bases at V and 2 bases at J, with 11 bases between the two ends. The CDR3 extends over 14 amino acids. CDR1 MDHEN and CDR2 SYDVKM come from the germline V gene.

The chain uses TRBV6-2 or TRBV6-3 and TRBJ2-7; a possible D gene is TRBD2 (5 bases). This CDR3 contains 15 residues. Per the germline V gene, CDR1 is MNHEY and CDR2 is SVGEGT. Between the trimmed V and J ends, which lost 5 bases and 2 bases, there was a span of 16 bases. The CDR3: CASSPLTSGTYEQYF. The CDR3 DNA reads as TGTGCCAGCAGTCCCCTGACCAGCGGAACCTACGAGCAGTACTTC.

This chain links TRBV11-2 with TRBJ2-2; 15 bases are a match to TRBD2. V lost 3 bases and J lost 5; bases outside the gene matches: 1. The CDR3 spans 16 residues. The germline V gene has CDR1 SGHAT and CDR2 FQNNGV. CDR3 coding DNA: TGTGCCAGCAGCTTTGGACTAGCGGGGGGGACCGGGGAGCTGTTTTTT. Residues: CASSFGLAGGTGELFF.

V gene TRBV6-6 combines with J gene TRBJ2-4; D ambiguous. The CDR3 sequence is 12 residues long. CDR1 and CDR2 (germline): MNHNY, SVGAGI (reference sequence). Trimming stripped 6 bases from V and 5 bases from J, with 8 bases between. DNA for the CDR3: TGTGCCAGCAGGTGGTCTGAAAACATTCAGTACTTC. This encodes CASRWSENIQYF.

The gene calls are TRBV7-3 and TRBJ2-1; maybe TRBD1 (6 bases). This CDR3 is 13 amino acids long. V lost 6 bases to trimming and J lost 10 bases, with 16 bases between them. In germline, CDR1 is SGHTA, CDR2 FQGTGA. CDR3 in DNA: TGTGCCAGCAGTGAAATTAGTGGGGGCGAGCAGTTCTTC. Its protein is CASSEISGGEQFF.

The CDR3 DNA reads TGTGCCAGCAGCTTATTTGGATCAGATAACACTGAAGCTTTCTTT. Translation: CASSLFGSDNTEAFF. The gene calls are TRBV7-8 and TRBJ1-1; D is unclear. This CDR3 is 15 amino acids long. V shed 2 bases and J shed 2 bases, with 12 bases lying between them. Germline V CDR1 and CDR2: SGHVS, FQNEAQ.

J is TRBJ1-1 and V is TRBV6-5; TRBD1 agrees at 7 bases. The CDR3 loop spans 17 amino acids. The germline CDR1 and CDR2 sequences are MNHEY and SVGAGI. The ends lost 6 bases at V and 0 bases at J; junction bases unmatched: 13. This chain's CDR3 is CASRYPGGSMMNTEAFF. CDR3 DNA: TGTGCCAGCAGGTACCCAGGGGGTTCAATGATGAACACTGAAGCTTTCTTT.

This clonotype was detected ten times or more. The V and J genes are TRBV5-1 and TRBJ2-7; D call uncertain. Per germline, CDR1 SGHRS and CDR2 YFSETQ. This CDR3 has 15 amino acids. V dropped 4 bases and J dropped 1 base, with 15 bases sitting between them. The CDR3 reads CASSPGGRISYEQYF. For the CDR3, the DNA is TGCGCCAGCAGCCCAGGCGGAAGGATATCCTACGAGCAGTACTTC.

The chain recombines TRBV6-4 with TRBJ2-3; 8 bases agree with TRBD2. Per germline, CDR1 MRHNA and CDR2 SNTAGT. The CDR3 is made up of 14 amino acids. V lost 4 bases and J lost 3; bases outside the gene matches: 3. The CDR3 sequence: CASSAAGGTDTQYF. The CDR3, as DNA: TGTGCCAGCAGTGCCGCGGGGGGAACAGATACGCAGTATTTT.

This clonotype came up a few times. The CDR3 sequence: CASGPSGTSGRTDTQYF. The CDR3 nucleotides are TGTGCTAGTGGTCCCTCTGGGACTAGCGGGAGAACAGATACGCAGTATTTT. The V and J genes are TRBV12-5 and TRBJ2-3, with TRBD2 matching over 14 bases. J was trimmed by 3 bases and V by 5 bases; bases with no gene match: 7. The CDR3 runs 17 residues. Looked up from germline, CDR1 is LGHNT and CDR2 is FRNRAP.

The gene calls are TRBV4-1 and TRBJ1-6; 10 bases align to TRBD1. V lost 2 bases and J lost 10; bases outside the gene matches: 5. The CDR3 totals 15 residues. From germline, CDR1 is MGHRA and CDR2 YSYEKL. The CDR3, as DNA: TGCGCCAGCAGCCAACGACAGGGGGCTAACTCACCCCTCCACTTT. This codes for CASSQRQGANSPLHF.

The chain recombines TRBV6-1 with TRBJ1-4, with 7 nucleotides matching TRBD1. Germline loops: CDR1 MNHNS, CDR2 SASEGT. J lost 3 bases, V lost 6 bases, and 7 bases had no gene match. The CDR3 is 15 amino acids. The CDR3 bases are TGTGCCAGCAGAAACCGGGACAGATCTAATGAAAAACTGTTTTTT. As protein: CASRNRDRSNEKLFF.